This T cell receptor beta chain appears in the sequencing data of a study of blood T cells in healthy people across ages. The study's findings and limits: TCR beta diversity per million T cells fell roughly linearly with age. Conclusively comparing naive with antigen-experienced cells was impossible with unsorted PBMCs.

Peripheral blood samples of around 9.5 milliliters were drawn from each donor. This clonotype was seen repeatedly, ten times or more. The antigen is undetermined. Mismatch with germline at one junction end may stem from a read error. Through a sample-barcoded 5' primer and a J-beta primer mix, a second PCR was run for roughly 7 to 12 cycles. Every sample returned 2.5 million or more CDR3-containing paired-end reads. In TCRdb, the 5' RACE reads were re-called with MiXCR into one record per CDR3 protein. The data show around 690,000 distinct CDR3 sequences, under 70% seen once. The CDR3 totals 14 residues. Germline V gene sequence: CDR1 SGHRS, CDR2 YFSETQ.

Material for sequencing was blood. The gene calls are TRBV5-1 and TRBJ2-1; 10 nucleotides line up with TRBD1. This clonotype originated in a man aged 55 to 70 in good health. The CDR3 DNA is TGTGCCAGCAGCCTGGGACAGGGGAACAATGAGCAGTTCTTC. Protein: CASSLGQGNNEQFF.